The subject of this entry is one TCR beta chain. This entry comes from a study of blood T cell repertoires in COVID-19. Study details: Samples representing acute and convalescent COVID-19 were sourced from the United States, Italy and Spain. The analysed material was cDNA or gDNA that came from T cells, B-cell-depleted T cells, or PBMCs.

V shed 3 bases, J shed 4 bases, and the junction held 6 bases outside the gene matches. Germline CDR1 reads SEHNR; CDR2 reads FQNEAQ (reference sequence). This CDR3 comprises 16 residues. As handled by the study authors: Reference gene primer amplification in the assay estimated nucleated cell counts. Using immunoSEQ multiplex PCR, the repertoire was profiled, and TCRdb retains in-frame clones only, with some absent. Clone size and the V and J calls come from that table; the DNA yielded D and trimming. The sample includes 120,000 or so clones, 70% to 85% seen only once; the top ten take about 0.85%. The sequenced sample was peripheral blood. The rearrangement uses TRBV7-9 and TRBJ1-3, with 10 bases aligning to TRBD1. The origin of this receptor is a human donor with acute or convalescent COVID-19. The donor label of this sample is uncertain. CDR3 sequence reads: CASSLTGGALGNTIYF. CDR3 DNA sequence: TGTGCCAGCAGCTTGACAGGGGGCGCGTTAGGAAACACCATATATTTT.